This TCR beta chain stems from a study of type 1 regulatory T cells. Study-level background: An in vitro protocol generated T-allo10, a Tr1-enriched, alloantigen-specific CD4 T cell product.

Germline V gene lookup returns CDR1 DFQATT and CDR2 SNEGSKA (reference sequence). The CDR3 is made up of 13 amino acids. The V end was cut by 4 bases, the J end by 2 bases, with 10 bases between. TCRdb re-analysed the reads in MiXCR, keeping a single row per CDR3 protein. Among fewer than 70,000 distinct CDR3 sequences listed, 63% were seen once. This clonotype turned up a few times. Its cognate antigen is unknown. The graft donor-derived T-allo10 cells reportedly recognize host alloantigens, are anergic, and suppress alloantigen-specifically. This clonotype was sampled from a human donor in good health. The chain couples TRBV20-1 to TRBJ2-3, with D perhaps matching TRBD2 (5 bases). Source material: cultured T cells, either the whole culture or a sorted T cell fraction (not recorded which). Described subset: Tr1-enriched cell product generated in vitro against host alloantigens. In DNA, the CDR3 is TGCAGTGCTAACGGGGTCAACACAGATACGCAGTATTTT. This gives the protein CSANGVNTDTQYF.